This TCR beta chain is from a study of blood T cell repertoires in COVID-19 (TCRdb year 2020). Study-level background: Samples from collaborators originated in the United States, Italy and Spain and spanned both the acute and convalescent phases of COVID-19. Where available, HLA class I and class II types were obtained from metadata supplied by the sample provider rather than from assay-based typing. The material from the prospective study consisted of cDNA or gDNA derived from T cells, B-cell-depleted T cells, or PBMCs. Subjects who had been exposed to COVID-19, were actively infected with it, or had recovered from it provided the deeply sampled blood TCRbeta repertoires that made up the dataset. The samples were drawn from two sources: the first 160 participants of the ongoing ImmuneRACE study, and 1,254 subjects contributed by 6 global collaborators. The repertoires were released in a freely available public database intended as a resource for research on the immune response to SARS-CoV-2. Nearly every sample came with metadata listing a de-identified subject ID, COVID-19 status, age in years and sex.

As for this clone: Its antigen is still unknown. No base quality information exists; no much larger clone differs at one position.

Including cysteine and phenylalanine, the CDR3 has 13 amino acids. Only the CDR3 DNA stays, 39 bases, in frame from base 1. Ends trimmed: V by 6 bases, J by 7 bases; bases unmatched to a gene: 4. Per the germline V gene (reference sequence), LNHDA is the CDR1 and SQIVND is the CDR2. Whole blood was collected in K2EDTA tubes by collaborating institutions according to the institutions' own protocols. For TCRbeta analysis, collaborator samples were shipped as frozen whole blood, as isolated PBMCs, or as DNA extracted from either sample type. General findings and caveats noted by the study authors: Clinical and demographic metadata were provided uncurated, with the amount varying by source and participant.

TCRbeta CDR3 regions were amplified from genomic DNA using the immunoSEQ Assay, a bias-controlled multiplex PCR. Under the source paper's analysis protocol: Nucleated cell counts per sample were estimated from amplification of reference gene primers within the assay. To quantify the absolute abundance of each unique TCRbeta CDR3 rearrangement, sequence reads were collapsed and filtered. Productive Simpson clonality was computed per sample as the square root of Simpson's diversity index over productive rearrangements. This is the immuneACCESS table as TCRdb keeps it, with only in-frame sequences that have V and J called. A part of the clones is gone; compared with another copy, unresolved V genes explain less than half, and the rest is unexplained. V and J calls and clone size are given by that table; D and trimming were obtained from the DNA. For this sample there are about 210,000 clones; roughly 90% appear just once. The top ten hold around 1.6% of the sample.

This TCR was sampled from a man aged 18 to 30 with active or convalescent COVID-19. Rearrangement joined TRBV19 to TRBJ1-4, with TRBD1 identical over 8 junction bases. The sample comprised peripheral blood. The CDR3 amino acid sequence is: CASSGQGGEKLFF. The nucleotide sequence reads as follows: TGTGCCAGTAGCGGACAGGGTGGTGAAAAACTGTTTTTT. Beyond the CDR3, the reference TRBV19 and TRBJ1-4 genes provide the residues; the full variable domain reads: DGGITQSPKYLFRKEGQNVTLSCEQNLNHDAMYWYRQDPGQGLRLIYYSQIVNDFQKGDIAEGYSVSREKKESFPLTVTSAQKNPTAFYLCASSGQGGEKLFFGSGTQLSVL.